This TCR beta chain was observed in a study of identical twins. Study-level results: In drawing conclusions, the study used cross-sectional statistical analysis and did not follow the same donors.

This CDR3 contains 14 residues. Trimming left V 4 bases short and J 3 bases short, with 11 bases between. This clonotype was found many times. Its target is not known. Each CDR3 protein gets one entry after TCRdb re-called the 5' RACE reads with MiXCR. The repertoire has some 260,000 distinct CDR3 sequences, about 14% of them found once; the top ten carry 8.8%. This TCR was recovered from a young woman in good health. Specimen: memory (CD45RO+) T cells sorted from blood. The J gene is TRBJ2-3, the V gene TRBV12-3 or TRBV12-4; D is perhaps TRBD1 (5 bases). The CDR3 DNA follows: TGTGCCAGCAGTTCCTGGGGCTTAACAGATACGCAGTATTTT. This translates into CASSSWGLTDTQYF.